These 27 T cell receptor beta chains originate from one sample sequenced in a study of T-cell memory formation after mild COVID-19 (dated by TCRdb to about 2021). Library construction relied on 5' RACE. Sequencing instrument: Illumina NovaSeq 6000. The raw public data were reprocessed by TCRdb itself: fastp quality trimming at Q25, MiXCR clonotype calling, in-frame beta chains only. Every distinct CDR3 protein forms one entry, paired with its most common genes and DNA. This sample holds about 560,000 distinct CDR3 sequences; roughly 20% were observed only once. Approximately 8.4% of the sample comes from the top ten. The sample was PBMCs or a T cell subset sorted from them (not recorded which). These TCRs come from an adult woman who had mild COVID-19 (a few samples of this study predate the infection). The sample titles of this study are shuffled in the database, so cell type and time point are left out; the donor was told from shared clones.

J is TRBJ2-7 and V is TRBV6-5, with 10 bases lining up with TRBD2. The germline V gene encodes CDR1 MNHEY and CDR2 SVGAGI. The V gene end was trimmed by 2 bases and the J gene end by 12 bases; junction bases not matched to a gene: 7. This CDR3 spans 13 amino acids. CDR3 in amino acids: CASSYVASGRVYF. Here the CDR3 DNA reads TGTGCCAGCAGTTACGTGGCTAGCGGGAGAGTGTACTTC.

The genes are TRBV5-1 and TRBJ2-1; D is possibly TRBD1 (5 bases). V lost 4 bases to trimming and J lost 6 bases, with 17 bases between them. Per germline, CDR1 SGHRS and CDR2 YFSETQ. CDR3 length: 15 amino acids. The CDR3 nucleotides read TGCGCCAGCAGCCCTGACAGTCCGACCGCCAATGAGCAGTTCTTC. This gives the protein CASSPDSPTANEQFF.

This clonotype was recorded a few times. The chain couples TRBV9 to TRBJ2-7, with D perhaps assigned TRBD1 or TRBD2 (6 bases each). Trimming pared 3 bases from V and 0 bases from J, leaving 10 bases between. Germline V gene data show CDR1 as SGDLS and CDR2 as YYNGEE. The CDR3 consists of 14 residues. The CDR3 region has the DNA TGTGCCAGCAGCGGGGGGGCGCCCTCCTACGAGCAGTACTTC. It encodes CASSGGAPSYEQYF.

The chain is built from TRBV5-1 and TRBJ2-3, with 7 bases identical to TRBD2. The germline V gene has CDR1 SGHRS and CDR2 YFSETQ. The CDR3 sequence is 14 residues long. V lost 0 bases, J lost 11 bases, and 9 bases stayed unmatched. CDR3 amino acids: CASSLGAATGGQYF. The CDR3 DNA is TGCGCCAGCAGCTTGGGAGCTGCCACGGGGGGGCAGTATTTT.

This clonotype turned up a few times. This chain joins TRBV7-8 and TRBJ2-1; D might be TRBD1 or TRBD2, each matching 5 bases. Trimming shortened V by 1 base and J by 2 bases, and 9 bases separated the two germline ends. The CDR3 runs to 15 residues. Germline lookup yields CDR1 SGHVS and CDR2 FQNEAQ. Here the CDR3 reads CASSLVGGTYNEQFF. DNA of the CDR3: TGTGCCAGCAGCTTAGTTGGGGGAACCTACAATGAGCAGTTCTTC.

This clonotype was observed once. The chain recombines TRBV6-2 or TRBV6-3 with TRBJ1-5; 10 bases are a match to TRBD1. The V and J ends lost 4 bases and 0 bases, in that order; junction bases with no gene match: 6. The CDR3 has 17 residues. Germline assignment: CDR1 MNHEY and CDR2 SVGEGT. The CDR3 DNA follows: TGTGCCAGCAGTTCTCGGGACAGGGGTTTTAGCAATCAGCCCCAGCATTTT. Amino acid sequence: CASSSRDRGFSNQPQHF.

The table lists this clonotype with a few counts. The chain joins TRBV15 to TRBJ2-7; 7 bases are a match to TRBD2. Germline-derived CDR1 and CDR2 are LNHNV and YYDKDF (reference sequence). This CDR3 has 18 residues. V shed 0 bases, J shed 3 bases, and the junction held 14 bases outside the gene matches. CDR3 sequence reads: CATSRDPGGKGSGYEQYF. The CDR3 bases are TGTGCCACCAGCAGAGACCCCGGGGGGAAGGGATCGGGCTACGAGCAGTACTTC.

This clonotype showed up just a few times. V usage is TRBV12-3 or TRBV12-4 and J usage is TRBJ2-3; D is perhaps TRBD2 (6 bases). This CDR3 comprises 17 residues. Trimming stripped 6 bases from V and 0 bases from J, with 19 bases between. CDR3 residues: CASRKPGTLLSTDTQYF. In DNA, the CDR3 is TGTGCCAGCAGGAAACCCGGGACTCTCTTAAGCACAGATACGCAGTATTTT.

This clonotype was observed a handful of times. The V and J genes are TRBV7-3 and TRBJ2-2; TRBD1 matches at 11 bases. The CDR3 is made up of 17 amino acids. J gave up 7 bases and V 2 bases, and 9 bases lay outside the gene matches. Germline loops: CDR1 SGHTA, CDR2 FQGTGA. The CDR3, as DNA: TGTGCCAGCAGCTTAGGGCCTGGGACAGGGGGATTCGGGGAGCTGTTTTTT. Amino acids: CASSLGPGTGGFGELFF. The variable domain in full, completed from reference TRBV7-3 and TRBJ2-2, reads GAGVSQTPSNKVTEKGKYVELRCDPISGHTALYWYRQSLGQGPEFLIYFQGTGAADDSGLPNDRFFAVRPEGSVSTLKIQRTERGDSAVYLCASSLGPGTGGFGELFFGEGSRLTVL.

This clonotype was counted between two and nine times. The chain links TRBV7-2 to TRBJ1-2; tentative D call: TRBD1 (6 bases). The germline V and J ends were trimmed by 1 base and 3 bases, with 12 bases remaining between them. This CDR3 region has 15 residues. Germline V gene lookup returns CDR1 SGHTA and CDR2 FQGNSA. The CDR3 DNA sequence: TGTGCCAGCAGCTTAGGTTACAGGGCGGACTATGGCTACACCTTC. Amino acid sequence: CASSLGYRADYGYTF.

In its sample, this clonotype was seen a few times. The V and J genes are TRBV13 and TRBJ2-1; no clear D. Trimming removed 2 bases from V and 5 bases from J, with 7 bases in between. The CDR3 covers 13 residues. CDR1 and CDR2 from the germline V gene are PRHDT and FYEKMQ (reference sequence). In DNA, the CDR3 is TGTGCCAGCAGCTTACCCCTCAACAATGAGCAGTTCTTC. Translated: CASSLPLNNEQFF.

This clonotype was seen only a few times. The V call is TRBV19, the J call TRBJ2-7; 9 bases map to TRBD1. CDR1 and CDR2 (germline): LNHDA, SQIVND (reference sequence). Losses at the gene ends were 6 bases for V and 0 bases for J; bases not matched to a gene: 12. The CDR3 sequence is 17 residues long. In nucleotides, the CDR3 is TGTGCCAGTAGCCCTAAACCTGGGACAGGGTCCTCCTACGAGCAGTACTTC. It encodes CASSPKPGTGSSYEQYF.

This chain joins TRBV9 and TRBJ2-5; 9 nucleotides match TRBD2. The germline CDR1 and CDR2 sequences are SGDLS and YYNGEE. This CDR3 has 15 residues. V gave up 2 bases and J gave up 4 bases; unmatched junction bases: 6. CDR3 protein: CASSVIAGVGETQYF. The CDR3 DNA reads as TGTGCCAGCAGCGTGATAGCGGGAGTCGGAGAGACCCAGTACTTC.

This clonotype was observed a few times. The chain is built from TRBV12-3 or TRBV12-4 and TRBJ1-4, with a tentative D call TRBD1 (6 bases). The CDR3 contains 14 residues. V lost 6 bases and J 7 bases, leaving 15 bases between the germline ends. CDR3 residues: CASSLRGASEKLFF. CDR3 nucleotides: TGTGCCAGCAGCCTCAGGGGCGCAAGTGAAAAACTGTTTTTT.

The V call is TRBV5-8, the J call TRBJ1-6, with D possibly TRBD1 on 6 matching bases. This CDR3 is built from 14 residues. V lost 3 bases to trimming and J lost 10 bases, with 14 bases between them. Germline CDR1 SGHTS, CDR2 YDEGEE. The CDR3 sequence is CASSYGQTGSPLHF. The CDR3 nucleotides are TGTGCCAGCAGCTACGGACAGACGGGGTCACCCCTCCACTTT.

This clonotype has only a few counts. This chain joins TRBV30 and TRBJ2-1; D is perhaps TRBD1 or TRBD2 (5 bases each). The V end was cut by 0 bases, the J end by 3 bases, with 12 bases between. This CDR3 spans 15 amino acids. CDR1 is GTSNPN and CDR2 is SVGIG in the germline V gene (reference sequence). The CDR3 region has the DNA TGTGCCTGGAGTGTCTTGGGACGTATCTACAATGAGCAGTTCTTC. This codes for CAWSVLGRIYNEQFF.

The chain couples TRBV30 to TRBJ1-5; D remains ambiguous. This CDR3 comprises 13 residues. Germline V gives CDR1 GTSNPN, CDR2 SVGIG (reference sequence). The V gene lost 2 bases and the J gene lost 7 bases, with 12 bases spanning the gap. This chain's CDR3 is CAWSSDPIQPQHF. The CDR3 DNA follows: TGTGCCTGGAGTTCCGATCCTATACAGCCCCAGCATTTT.

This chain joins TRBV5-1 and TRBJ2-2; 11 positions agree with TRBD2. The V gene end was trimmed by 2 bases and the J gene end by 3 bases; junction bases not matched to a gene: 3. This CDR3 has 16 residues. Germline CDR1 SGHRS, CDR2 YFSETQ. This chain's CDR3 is CASSFSGLADTGELFF. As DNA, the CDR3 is TGCGCCAGCAGCTTCTCGGGACTAGCGGACACCGGGGAGCTGTTTTTT.

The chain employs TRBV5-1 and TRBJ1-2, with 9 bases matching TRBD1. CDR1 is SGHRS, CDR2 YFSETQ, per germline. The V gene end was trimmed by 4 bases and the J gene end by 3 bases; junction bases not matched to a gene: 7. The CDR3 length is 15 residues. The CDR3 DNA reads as TGCGCCAGCAGCAGGACAGGGGATGTGTACTATGGCTACACCTTC. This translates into CASSRTGDVYYGYTF.

CDR3: CASRARDRGTYNEQFF. In DNA form, the CDR3 reads TGTGCCAGCAGGGCCCGGGACAGGGGGACCTACAATGAGCAGTTCTTC. V is TRBV5-6 and J is TRBJ2-1, with 11 nucleotides matching TRBD1. The germline CDR1 and CDR2 sequences are SGHDT and YYEEEE. V was clipped by 5 bases and J by 2 bases; unmatched bases: 6. This CDR3 is 16 amino acids long. The variable domain in full, with the rest retrieved from reference TRBV5-6 and TRBJ2-1, is DAGVTQSPTHLIKTRGQQVTLRCSPKSGHDTVSWYQQALGQGPQFIFQYYEEEERQRGNFPDRFSGHQFPNYSSELNVNALLLGDSALYLCASRARDRGTYNEQFFGPGTRLTVL.

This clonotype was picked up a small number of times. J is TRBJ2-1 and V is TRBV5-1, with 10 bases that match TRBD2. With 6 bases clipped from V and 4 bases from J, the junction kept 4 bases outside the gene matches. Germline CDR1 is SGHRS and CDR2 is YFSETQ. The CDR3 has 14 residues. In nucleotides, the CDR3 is TGCGCCAGCAATCCTAGCGGGGGTTACAATGAGCAGTTCTTC. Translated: CASNPSGGYNEQFF.

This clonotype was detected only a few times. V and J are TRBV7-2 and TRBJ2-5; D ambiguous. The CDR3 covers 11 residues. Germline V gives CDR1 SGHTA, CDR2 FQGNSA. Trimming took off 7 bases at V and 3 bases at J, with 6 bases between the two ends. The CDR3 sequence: CASTAKETQYF. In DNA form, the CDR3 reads TGTGCCAGCACCGCGAAAGAGACCCAGTACTTC.

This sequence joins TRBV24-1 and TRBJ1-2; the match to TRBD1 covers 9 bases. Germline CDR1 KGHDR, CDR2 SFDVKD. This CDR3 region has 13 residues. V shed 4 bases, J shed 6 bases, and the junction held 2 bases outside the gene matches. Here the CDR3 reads CATSDRTGDGYTF. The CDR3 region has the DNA TGTGCCACCAGTGACCGGACAGGGGATGGCTACACCTTC.

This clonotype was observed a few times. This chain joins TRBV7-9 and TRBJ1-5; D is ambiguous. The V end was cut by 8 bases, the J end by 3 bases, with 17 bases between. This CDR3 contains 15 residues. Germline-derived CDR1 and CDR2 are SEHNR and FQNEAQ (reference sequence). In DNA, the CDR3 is TGTGCCAGCGGGTGGGGTTCACAGTTCAATCAGCCCCAGCATTTT. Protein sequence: CASGWGSQFNQPQHF.

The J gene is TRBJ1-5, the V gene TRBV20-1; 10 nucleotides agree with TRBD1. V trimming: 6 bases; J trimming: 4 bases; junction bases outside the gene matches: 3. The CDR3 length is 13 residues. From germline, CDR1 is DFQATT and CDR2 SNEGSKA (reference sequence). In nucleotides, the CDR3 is TGCAGTGCAAGACAGGGGGCGAATCAGCCCCAGCATTTT. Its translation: CSARQGANQPQHF.

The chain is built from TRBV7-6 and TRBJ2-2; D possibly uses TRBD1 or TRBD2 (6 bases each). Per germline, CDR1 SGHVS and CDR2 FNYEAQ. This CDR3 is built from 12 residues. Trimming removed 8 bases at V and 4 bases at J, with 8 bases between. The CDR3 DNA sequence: TGTGCCAGCCGGGGGCCCACCGGGGAGCTGTTTTTT. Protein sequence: CASRGPTGELFF.

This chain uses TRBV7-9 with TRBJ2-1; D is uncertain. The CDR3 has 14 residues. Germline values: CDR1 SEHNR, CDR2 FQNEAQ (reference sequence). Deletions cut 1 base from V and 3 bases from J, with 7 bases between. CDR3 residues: CASSLGQNYNEQFF. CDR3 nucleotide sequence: TGTGCCAGCAGCTTAGGGCAGAACTACAATGAGCAGTTCTTC.